This TCR beta chain originates from a study of CD8+ T cells in alopecia areata. Study-wide context: Treated patients were given oral tofacitinib, which was dosed at 5 to 10 mg twice daily. Overall study findings and caveats: Scalp and blood samples kept many expanded lesional clones throughout tofacitinib. Elevated clonality characterized lesional scalp relative to normal scalp, particularly in alopecia totalis/universalis. Scalp clonality and expanded CD8+ clones among the top 100 were significantly decreased by tofacitinib.

Treatment meaning: oral pan-JAK inhibitor, 5-10 mg twice daily. On this clone itself: Its specificity is unknown.

Germline V CDR1 and CDR2: SQVTM, ANQGSEA. Trimming left V 7 bases short and J 0 bases short, with 16 bases between. The length of the CDR3 is 15 residues. TCR sequencing used cDNA made by reverse transcription of extracted RNA. Profiling relied on immunoSEQ multiplex PCR, and the TCRdb table lists in-frame clones only, not all of them. Of 170,000 or so clones detected, 65% appear once; the ten largest clones hold about 0.94%. The J gene is TRBJ2-1, the V gene TRBV29-1; the D call may be TRBD1 or TRBD2 (5 bases each). The sequences come from CD4+ T cells sorted from blood, collected at week 4, from a patient treated with tofacitinib. The receptor was isolated from a human donor with alopecia areata. The CDR3 sequence is CSAKRDPSSYNEQFF. CDR3 bases: TGCAGCGCAAAAAGGGACCCAAGCTCCTACAATGAGCAGTTCTTC.